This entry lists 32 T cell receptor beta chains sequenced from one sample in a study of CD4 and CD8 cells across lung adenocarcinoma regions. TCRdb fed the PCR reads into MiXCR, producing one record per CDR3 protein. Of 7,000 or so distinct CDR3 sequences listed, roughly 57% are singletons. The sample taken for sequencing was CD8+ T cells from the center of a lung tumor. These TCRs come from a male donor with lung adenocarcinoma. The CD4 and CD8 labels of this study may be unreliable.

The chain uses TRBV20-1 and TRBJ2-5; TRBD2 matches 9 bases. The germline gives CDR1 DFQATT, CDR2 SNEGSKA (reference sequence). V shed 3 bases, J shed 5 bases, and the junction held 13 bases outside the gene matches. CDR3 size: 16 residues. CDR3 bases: TGCAGTGCTAGTGGGGTGGGGGGCGGGAGGGGGGAGACCCAGTACTTC. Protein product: CSASGVGGGRGETQYF.

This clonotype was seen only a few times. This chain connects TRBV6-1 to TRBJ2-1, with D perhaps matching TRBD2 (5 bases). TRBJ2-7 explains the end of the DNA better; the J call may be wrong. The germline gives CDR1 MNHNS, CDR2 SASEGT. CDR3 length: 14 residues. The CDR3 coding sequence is TGTGCCAGCAGACCTATAGGACTTGCCCCCGAGCAGTACTTC. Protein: CASRPIGLAPEQYF.

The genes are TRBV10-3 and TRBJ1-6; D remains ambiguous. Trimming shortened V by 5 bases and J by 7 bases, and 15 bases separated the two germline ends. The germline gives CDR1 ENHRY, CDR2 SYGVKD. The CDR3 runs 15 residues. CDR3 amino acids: CAISKEGVQNSPLHF. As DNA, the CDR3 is TGTGCCATCAGTAAAGAGGGAGTACAGAATTCACCCCTCCACTTT.

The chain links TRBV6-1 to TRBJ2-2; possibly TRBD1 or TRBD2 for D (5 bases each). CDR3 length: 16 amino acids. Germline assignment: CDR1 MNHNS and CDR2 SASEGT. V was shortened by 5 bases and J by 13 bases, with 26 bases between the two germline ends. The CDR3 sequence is CASSTQAGSRTGTLFF. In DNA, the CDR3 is TGTGCCAGCAGTACCCAAGCTGGGTCGCGCACCGGGACGCTGTTTTTT.

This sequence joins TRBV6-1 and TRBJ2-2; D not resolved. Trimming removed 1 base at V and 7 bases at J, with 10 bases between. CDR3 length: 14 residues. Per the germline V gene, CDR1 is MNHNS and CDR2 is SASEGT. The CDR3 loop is CASSEVPFDGELFF. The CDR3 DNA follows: TGTGCCAGCAGTGAAGTTCCGTTTGACGGGGAGCTGTTTTTT.

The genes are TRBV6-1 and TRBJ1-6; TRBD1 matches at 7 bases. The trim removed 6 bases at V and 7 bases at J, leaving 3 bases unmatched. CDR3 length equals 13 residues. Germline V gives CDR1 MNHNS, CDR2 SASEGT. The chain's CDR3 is CASSTDRNSPLHF. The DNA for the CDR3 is TGTGCCAGCAGCACGGACAGGAATTCACCCCTCCACTTT.

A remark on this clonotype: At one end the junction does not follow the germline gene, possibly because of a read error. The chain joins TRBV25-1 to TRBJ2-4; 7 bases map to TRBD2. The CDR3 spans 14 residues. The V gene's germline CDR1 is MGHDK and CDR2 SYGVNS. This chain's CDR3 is CASRGLGGQNIQYF. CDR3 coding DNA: TGTGCCAGCAGGGGGCTGGGAGGGCAAAATATTCAGTACTTC. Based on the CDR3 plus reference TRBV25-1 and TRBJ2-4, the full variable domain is EADIYQTPRYLVIGTGKKITLECSQTMGHDKMYWYQQDPGMELHLIHYSYGVNSTEKGDLSSESTVSRIRTEHFPLTLESARPSHTSQYLCASRGLGGQNIQYFGAGTRLSVL.

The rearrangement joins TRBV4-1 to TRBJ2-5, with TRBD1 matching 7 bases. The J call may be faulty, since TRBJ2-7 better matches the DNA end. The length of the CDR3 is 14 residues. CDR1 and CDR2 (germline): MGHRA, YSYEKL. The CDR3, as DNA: TGCGCCAGCAGCCAGCCCCAGGGGGACTACGAGCAGTACTTC. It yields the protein CASSQPQGDYEQYF.

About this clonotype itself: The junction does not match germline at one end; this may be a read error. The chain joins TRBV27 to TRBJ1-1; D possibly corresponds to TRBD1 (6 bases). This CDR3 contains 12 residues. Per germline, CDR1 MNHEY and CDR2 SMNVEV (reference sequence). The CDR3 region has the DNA TGTGCCAGCAGTCGCCCGGGGGCGGGAGCTTCCTTC. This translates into CASSRPGAGASF.

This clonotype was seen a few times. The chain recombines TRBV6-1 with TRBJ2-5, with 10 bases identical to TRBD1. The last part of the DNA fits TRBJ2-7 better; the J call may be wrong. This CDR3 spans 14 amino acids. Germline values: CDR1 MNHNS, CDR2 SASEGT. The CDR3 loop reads CASSGGTGVDEQYF. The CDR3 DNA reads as TGTGCCAGCAGCGGGGGGACAGGGGTGGACGAGCAGTACTTC.

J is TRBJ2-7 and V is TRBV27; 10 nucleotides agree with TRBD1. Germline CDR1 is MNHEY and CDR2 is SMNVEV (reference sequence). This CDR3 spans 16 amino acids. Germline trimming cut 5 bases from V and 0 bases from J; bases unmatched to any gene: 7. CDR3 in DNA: TGTGCCAGCAGTGCCTATGGGACAGGGGACTCCTACGAGCAGTACTTC. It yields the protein CASSAYGTGDSYEQYF.

The CDR3 spells CASKPSVGVRYTQYF. The DNA for the CDR3 is TGTGCCAGCAAACCTAGCGTTGGAGTTAGGTATACGCAGTATTTT. The chain carries TRBV27 and TRBJ2-3, with a tentative D call TRBD2 (6 bases). Trimming pared 7 bases from V and 7 bases from J, leaving 21 bases between. This CDR3 spans 15 amino acids. CDR1 and CDR2 from the germline V gene are MNHEY and SMNVEV (reference sequence).

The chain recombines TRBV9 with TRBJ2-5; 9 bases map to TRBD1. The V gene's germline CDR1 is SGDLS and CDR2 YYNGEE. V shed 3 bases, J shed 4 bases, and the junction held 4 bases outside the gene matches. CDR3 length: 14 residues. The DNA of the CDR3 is TGTGCCAGCAGCGGACAGGGGGGTGGAGAGACCCAGTACTTC. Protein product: CASSGQGGGETQYF.

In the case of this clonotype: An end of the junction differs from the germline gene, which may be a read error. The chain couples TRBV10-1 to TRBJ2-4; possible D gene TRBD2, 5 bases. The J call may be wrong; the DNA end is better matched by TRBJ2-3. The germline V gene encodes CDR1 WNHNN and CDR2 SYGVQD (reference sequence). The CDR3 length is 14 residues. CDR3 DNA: TGCGCCGGCAGTGGGTTGCCTAGCAAAGATACTCAGTATTTT. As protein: CAGSGLPSKDTQYF.

CDR3 protein: CASSEITGETDTQYF. The CDR3 DNA reads TGTGCCAGCAGTGAAATTACAGGGGAAACAGATACGCAGTATTTT. J is TRBJ2-3 and V is TRBV6-1; 7 bases map to TRBD1. Per the germline V gene, CDR1 is MNHNS and CDR2 is SASEGT. The CDR3 has 15 residues. V was clipped by 2 bases and J by 3 bases; unmatched bases: 5.

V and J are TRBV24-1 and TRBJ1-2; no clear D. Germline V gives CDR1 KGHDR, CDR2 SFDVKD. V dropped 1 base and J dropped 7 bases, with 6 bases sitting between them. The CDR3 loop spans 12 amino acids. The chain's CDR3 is CATSDFQGGYTF. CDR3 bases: TGTGCCACCAGTGATTTTCAAGGTGGCTACACCTTC.

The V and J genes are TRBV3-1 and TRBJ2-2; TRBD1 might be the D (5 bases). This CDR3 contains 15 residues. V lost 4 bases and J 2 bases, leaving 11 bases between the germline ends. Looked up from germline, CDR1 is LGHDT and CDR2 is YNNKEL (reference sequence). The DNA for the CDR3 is TGTGCCAGCAGCCCTCAGACAGTTAACACCGGGGAGCTGTTTTTT. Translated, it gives CASSPQTVNTGELFF.

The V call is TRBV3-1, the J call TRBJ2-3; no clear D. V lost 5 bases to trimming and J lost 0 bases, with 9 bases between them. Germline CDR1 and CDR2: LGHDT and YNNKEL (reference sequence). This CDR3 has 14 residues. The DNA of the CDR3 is TGTGCCAGCAGCTACTACACGAGCACAGATACGCAGTATTTT. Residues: CASSYYTSTDTQYF.

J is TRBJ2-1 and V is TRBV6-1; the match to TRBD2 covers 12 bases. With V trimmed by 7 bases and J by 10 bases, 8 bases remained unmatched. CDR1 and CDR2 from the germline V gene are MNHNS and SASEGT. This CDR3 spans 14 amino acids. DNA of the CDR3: TGTGCCAGCAATCAACTAGCGGGGGGCAAGGAGCAGTTCTTC. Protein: CASNQLAGGKEQFF.

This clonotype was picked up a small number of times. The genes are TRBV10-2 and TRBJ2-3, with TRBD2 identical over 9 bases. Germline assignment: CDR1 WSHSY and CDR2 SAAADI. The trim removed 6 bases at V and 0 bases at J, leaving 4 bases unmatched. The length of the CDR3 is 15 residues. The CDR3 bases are TGCGCCAGCAGAGATCTAGCGGGGAGCACAGATACGCAGTATTTT. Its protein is CASRDLAGSTDTQYF.

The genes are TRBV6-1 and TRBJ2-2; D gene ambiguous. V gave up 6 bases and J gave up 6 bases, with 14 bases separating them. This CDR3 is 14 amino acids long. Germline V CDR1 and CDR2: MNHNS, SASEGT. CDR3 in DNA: TGTGCCAGCAGCCGTTCTAGTATGGCCGGGGAGCTGTTTTTT. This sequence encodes CASSRSSMAGELFF.

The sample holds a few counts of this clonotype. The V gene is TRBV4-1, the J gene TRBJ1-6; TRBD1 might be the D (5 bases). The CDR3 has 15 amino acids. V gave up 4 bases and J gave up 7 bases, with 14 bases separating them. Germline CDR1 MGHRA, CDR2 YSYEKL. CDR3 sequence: CASSPGPGGNSPLHF. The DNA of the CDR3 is TGCGCCAGCAGCCCAGGGCCGGGGGGGAATTCACCCCTCCACTTT.

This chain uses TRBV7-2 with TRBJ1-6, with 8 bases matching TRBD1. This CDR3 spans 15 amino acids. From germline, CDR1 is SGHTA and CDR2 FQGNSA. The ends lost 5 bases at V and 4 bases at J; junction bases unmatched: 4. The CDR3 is CASSPGQGYNSPLHF. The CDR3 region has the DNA TGTGCCAGCAGCCCAGGACAGGGTTATAATTCACCCCTCCACTTT.

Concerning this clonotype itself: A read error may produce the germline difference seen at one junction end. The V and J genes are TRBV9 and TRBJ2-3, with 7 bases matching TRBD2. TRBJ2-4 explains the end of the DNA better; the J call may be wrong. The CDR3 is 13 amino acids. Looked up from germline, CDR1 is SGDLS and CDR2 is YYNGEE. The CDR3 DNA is TGCGCCACGGGGGAGGGAGTCAAAAATACTCAGTACTTC. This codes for CATGEGVKNTQYF.

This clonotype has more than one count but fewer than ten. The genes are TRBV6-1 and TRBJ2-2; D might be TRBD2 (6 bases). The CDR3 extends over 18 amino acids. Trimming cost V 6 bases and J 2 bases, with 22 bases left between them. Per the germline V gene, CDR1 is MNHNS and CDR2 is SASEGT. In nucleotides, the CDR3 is TGTGCCAGCAGGCGCTGGGAGGCCAGCTCTGGAAACACCGGGGAGCTGTTTTTT. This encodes CASRRWEASSGNTGELFF.

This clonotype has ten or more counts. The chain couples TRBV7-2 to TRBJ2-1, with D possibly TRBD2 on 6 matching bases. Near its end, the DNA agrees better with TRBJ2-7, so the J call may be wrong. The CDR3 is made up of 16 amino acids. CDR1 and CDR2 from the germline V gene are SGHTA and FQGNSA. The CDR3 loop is CASSVTGTSLSYEQYF. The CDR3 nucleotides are TGTGCCAGCAGCGTGACTGGGACTTCCCTCTCCTACGAGCAGTACTTC.

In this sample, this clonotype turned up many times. The chain's CDR3 is CASKDSRGSLRTGELFF. The CDR3 region has the DNA TGTGCCAGCAAGGACAGCCGGGGCAGTTTAAGGACCGGGGAGCTGTTTTTT. The chain couples TRBV6-1 to TRBJ2-2; possible D gene TRBD1, 6 bases. The V end was cut by 7 bases, the J end by 5 bases, with 23 bases between. Looked up from germline, CDR1 is MNHNS and CDR2 is SASEGT. The CDR3 spans 17 residues.

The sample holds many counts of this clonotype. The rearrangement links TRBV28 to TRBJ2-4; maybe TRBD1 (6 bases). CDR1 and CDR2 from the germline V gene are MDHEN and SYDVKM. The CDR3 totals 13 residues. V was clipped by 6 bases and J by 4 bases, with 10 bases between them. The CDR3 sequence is CASRQGLKNIQYF. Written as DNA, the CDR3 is TGTGCCAGCAGACAGGGCCTTAAAAACATTCAGTACTTC.

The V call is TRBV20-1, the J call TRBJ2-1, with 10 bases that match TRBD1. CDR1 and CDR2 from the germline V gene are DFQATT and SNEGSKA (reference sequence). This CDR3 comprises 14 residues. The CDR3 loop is CSATPGTGVHEQFF. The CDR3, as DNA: TGCAGCGCCACTCCCGGGACAGGGGTGCATGAGCAGTTCTTC.

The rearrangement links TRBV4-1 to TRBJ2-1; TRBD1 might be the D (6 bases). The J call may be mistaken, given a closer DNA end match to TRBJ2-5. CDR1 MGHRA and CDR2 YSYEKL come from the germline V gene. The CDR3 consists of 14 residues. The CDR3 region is CASSQSQGFETQYF. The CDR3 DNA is TGCGCCAGCAGCCAATCACAGGGATTCGAGACCCAGTACTTC.

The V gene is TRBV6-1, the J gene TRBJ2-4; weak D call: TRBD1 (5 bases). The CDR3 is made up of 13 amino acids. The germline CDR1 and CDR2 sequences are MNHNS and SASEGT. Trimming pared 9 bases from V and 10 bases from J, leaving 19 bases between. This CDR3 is CARGLSAKDIQYF. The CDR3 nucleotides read TGTGCCAGGGGGCTGTCTGCCAAAGATATTCAGTACTTC.

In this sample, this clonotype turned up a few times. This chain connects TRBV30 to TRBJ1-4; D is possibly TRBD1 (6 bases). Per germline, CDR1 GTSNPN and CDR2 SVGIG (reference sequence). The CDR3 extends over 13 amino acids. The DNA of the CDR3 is TGTGCGGTTGGGGGCGTATCTAATGAAAAACTGTTTTTT. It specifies CAVGGVSNEKLFF.